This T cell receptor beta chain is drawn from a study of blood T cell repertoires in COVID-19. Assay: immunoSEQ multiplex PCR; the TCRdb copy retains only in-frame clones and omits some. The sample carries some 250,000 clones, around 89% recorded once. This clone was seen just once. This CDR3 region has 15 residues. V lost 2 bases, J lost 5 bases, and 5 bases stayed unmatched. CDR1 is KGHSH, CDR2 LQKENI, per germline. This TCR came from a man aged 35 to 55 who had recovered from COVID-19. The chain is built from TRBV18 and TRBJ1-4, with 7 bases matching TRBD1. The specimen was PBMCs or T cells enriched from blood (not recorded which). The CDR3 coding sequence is TGTGCCAGCTCACCAACCGGGACAGTAAATGAAAAACTGTTTTTT. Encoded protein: CASSPTGTVNEKLFF.